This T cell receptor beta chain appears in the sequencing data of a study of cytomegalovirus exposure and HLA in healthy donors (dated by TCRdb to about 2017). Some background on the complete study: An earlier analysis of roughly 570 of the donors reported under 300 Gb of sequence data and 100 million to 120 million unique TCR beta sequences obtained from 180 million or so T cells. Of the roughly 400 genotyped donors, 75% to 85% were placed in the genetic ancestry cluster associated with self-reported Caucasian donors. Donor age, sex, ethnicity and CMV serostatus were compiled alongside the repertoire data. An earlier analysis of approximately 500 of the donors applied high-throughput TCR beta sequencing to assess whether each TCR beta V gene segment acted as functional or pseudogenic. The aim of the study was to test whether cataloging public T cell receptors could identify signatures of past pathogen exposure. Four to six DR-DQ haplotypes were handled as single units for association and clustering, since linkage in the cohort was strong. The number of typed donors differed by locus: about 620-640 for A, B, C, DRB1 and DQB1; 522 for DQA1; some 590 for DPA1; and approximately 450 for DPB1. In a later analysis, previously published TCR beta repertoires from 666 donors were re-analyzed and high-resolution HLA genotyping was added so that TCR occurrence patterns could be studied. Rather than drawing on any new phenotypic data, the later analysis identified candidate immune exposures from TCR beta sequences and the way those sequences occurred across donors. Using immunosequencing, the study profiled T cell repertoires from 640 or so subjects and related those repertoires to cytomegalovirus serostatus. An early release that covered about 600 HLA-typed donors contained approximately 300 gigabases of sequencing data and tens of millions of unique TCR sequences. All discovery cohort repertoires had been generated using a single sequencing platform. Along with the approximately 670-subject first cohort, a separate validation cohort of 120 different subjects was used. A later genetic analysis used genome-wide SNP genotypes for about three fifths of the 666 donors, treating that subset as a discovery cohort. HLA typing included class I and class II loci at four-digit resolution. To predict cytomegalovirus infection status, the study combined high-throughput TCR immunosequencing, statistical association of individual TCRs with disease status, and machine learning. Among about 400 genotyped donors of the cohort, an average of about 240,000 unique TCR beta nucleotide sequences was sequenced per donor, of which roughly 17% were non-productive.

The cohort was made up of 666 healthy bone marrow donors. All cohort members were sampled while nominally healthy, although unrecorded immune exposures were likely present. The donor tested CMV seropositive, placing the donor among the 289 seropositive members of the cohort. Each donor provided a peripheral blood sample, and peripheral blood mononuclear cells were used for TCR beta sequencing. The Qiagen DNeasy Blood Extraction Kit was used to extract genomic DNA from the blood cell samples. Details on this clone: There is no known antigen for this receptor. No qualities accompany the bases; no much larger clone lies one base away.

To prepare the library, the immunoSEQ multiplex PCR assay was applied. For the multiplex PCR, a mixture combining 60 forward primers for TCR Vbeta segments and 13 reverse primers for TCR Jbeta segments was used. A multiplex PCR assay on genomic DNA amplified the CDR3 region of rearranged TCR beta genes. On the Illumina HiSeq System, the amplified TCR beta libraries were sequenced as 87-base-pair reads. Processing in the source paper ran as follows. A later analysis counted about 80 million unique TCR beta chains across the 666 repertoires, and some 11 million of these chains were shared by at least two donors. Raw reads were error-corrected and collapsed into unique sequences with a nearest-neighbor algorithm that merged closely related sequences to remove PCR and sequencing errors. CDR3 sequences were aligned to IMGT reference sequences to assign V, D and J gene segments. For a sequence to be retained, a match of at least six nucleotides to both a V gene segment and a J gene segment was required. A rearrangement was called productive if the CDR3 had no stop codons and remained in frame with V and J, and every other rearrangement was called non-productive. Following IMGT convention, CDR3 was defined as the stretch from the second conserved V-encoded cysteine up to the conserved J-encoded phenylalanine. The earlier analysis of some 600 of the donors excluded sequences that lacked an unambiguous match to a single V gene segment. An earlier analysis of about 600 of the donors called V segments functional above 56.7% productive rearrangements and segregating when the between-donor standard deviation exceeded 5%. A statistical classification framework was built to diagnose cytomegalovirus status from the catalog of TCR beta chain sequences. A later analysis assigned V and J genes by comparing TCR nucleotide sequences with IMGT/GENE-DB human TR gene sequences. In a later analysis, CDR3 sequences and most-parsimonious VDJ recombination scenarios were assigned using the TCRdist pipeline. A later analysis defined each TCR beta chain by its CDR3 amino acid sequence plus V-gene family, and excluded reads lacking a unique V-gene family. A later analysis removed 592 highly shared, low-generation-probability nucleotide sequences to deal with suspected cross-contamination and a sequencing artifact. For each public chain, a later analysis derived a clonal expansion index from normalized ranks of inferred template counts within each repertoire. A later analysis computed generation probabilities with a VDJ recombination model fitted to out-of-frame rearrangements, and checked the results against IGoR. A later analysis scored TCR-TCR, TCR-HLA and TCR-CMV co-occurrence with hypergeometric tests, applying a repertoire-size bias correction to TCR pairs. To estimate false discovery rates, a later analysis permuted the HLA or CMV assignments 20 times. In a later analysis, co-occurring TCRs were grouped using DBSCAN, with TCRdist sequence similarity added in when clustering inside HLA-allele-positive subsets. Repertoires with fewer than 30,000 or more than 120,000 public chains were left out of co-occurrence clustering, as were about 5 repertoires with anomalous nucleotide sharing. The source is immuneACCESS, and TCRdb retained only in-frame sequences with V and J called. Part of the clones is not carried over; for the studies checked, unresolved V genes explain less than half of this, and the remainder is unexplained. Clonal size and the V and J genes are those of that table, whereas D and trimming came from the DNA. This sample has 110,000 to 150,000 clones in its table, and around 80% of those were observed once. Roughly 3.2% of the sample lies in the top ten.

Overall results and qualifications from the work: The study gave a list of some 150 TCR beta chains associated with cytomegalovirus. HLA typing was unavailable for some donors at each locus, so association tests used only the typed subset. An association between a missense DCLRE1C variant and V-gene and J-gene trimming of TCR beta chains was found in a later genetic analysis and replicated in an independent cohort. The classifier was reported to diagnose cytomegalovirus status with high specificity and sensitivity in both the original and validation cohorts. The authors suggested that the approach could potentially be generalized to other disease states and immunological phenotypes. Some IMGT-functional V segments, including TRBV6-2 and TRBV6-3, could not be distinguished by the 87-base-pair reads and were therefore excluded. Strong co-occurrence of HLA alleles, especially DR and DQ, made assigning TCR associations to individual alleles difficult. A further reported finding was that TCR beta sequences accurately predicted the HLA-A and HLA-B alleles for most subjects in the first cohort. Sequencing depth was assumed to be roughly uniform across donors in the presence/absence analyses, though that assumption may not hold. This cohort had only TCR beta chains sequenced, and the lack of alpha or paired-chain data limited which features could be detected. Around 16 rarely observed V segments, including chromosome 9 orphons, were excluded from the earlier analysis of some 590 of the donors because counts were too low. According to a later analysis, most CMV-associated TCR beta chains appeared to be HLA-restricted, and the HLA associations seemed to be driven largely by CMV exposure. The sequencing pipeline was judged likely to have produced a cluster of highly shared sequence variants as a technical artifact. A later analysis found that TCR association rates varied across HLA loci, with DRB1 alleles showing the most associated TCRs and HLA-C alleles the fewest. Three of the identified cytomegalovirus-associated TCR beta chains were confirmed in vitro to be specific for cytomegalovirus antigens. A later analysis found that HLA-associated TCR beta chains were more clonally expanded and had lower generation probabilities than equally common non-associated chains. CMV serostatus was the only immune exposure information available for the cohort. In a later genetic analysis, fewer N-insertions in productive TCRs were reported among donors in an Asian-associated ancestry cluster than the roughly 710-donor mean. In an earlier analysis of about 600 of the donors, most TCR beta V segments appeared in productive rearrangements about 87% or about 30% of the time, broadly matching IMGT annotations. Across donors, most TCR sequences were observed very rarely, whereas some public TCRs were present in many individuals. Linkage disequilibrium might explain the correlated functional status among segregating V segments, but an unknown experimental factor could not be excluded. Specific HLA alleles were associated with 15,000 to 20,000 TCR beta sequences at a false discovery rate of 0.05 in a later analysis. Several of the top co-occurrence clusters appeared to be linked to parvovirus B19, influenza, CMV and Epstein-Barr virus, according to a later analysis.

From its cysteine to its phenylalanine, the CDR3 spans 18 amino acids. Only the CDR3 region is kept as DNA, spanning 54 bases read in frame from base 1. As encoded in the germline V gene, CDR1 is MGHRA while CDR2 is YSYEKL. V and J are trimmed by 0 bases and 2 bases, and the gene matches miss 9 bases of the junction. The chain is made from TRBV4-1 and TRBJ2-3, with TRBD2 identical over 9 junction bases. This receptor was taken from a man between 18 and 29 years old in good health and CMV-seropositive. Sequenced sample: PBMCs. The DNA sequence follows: TGCGCCAGCAGCCAAGACGGAGGTAGCGGGAGCTACACAGATACGCAGTATTTT. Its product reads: CASSQDGGSGSYTDTQYF.